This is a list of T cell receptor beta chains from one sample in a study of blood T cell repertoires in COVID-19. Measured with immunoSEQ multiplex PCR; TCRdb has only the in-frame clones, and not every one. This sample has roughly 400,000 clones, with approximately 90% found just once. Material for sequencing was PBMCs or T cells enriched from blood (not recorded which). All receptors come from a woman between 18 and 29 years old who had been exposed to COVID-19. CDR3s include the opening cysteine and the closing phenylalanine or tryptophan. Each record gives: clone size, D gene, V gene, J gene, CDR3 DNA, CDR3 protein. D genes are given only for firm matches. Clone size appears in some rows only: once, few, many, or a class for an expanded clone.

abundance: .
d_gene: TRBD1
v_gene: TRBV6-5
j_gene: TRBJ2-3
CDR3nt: TGTGCCAGCAGTTACTCAAGGGGGCAGGCAGATACGCAGTATTTT
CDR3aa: CASSYSRGQADTQYF

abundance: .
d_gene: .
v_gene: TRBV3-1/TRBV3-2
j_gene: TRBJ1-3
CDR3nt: TGTGCCAGCAGCCAAGTACTGGTTAAGAGGGACTTGCGAAACACCATATATTTT
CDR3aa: CASSQVLVKRDLRNTIYF

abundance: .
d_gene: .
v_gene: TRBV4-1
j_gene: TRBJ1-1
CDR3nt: TGCGCCAGCAGCCAAGGGGTGGGAGGGGAGACTGAAGCTTTCTTT
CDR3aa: CASSQGVGGETEAFF

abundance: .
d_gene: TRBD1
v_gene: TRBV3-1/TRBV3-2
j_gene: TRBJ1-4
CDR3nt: TGTGCCAGCAGGTTGGCAGGGGGCGAAAAACTGTTTTTT
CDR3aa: CASRLAGGEKLFF

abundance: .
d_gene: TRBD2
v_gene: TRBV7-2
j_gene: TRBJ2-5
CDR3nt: TGTGCCAGCAGTCCTAGCGGGGGGGCATTCGGAGAGACCCAGTACTTC
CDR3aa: CASSPSGGAFGETQYF

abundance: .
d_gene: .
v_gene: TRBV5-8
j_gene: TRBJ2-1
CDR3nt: TGTGCCAGCAGGCCGGGGGGCCTACACCACAATGAGCAGTTCTTC
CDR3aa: CASRPGGLHHNEQFF

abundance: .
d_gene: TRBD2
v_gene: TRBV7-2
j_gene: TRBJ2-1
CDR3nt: TGTGCCAGCAGCTTAGTTGGGACTAGCGGCTACAATGAGCAGTTCTTC
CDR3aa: CASSLVGTSGYNEQFF

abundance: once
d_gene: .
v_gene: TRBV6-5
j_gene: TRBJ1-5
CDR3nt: TGTGCCAGCAGGACAAGGAGGGGTGGTCAGCCCCAGCATTTT
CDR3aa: CASRTRRGGQPQHF

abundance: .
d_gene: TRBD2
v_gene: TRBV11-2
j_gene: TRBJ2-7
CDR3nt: TGTGCCAGCAGCTCGGGGACTAGTCAGCGCGAGCAGTACTTC
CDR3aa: CASSSGTSQREQYF

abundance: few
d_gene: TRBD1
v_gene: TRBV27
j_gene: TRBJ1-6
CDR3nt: TGTGCCAGCAGTTTCGAGGGGGCTTCACCCCTCCACTTT
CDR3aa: CASSFEGASPLHF

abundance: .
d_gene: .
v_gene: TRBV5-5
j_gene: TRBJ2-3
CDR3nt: TGTGCCAGCAGGCCGGGACACCCGAGAGCAGATACGCAGTATTTT
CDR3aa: CASRPGHPRADTQYF

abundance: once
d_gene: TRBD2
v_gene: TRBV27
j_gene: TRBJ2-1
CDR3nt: TGTGCCAGCAGTTTAATTAGCGGGAGTTTGAATGAGCAGTTCTTC
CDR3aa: CASSLISGSLNEQFF

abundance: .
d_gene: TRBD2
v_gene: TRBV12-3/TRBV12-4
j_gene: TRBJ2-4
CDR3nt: TGTGCCAGCAAGGCGGGGGGTGAAAACATTCAGTACTTC
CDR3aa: CASKAGGENIQYF

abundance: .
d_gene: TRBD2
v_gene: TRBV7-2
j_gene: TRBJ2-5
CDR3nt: TGTGCCAGCAGCTTAAGTCCTAGCGGGGGGGAGACCCAGTACTTC
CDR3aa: CASSLSPSGGETQYF

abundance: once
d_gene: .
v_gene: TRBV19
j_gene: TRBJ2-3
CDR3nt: TGTGCCAGTAGTATCCAGCGGCAAGGCACAGATACGCAGTATTTT
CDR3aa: CASSIQRQGTDTQYF

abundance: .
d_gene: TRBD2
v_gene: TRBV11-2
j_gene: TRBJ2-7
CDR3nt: TGTGCCAGCAGCTCGACTAGCGGGGGATACGAGCAGTACTTC
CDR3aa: CASSSTSGGYEQYF

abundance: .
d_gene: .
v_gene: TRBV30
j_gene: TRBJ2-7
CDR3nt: TGTGCCTGGAGTCCCCATTTTGTCGAGCAGTACTTC
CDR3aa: CAWSPHFVEQYF

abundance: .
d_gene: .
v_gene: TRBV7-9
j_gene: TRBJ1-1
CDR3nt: TGTGCCAGCACCCCCAACGGGGAGACTGAAGCTTTCTTT
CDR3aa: CASTPNGETEAFF

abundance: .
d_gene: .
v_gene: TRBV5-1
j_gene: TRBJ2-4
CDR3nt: TGCGCCAGCAGCGGGGGGTTGCGCATTCAGTACTTC
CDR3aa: CASSGGLRIQYF

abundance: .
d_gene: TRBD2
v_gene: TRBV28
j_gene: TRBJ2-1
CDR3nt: TGTGCCAGCAAGTCGGCTCCGGGAGGGGAGCAGTTCTTC
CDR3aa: CASKSAPGGEQFF

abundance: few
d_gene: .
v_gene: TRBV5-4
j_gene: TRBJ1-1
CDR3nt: TGTGCCAGCAGCGCCCAGGCTAAAAACACTGAAGCTTTCTTT
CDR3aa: CASSAQAKNTEAFF

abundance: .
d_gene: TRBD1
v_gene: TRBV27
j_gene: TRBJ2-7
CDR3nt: TGTGCCAGCAGTCGCCGGGACAGGGTCTACGAGCAGTACTTC
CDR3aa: CASSRRDRVYEQYF

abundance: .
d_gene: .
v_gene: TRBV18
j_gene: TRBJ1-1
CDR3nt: TGTGCCAGCTCACAGCAGGGTAACAGTTTGAACACTGAAGCTTTCTTT
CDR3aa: CASSQQGNSLNTEAFF

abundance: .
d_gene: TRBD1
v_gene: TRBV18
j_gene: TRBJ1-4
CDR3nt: TGTGCCAGCTCACAGGGACAGCTTAATGAAAAACTGTTTTTT
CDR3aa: CASSQGQLNEKLFF

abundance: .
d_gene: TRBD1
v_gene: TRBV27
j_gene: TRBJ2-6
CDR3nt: TGTGCCAGCAGTACCCGGGACAGGGGGGCTGGGGCCAACGTCCTGACTTTC
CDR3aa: CASSTRDRGAGANVLTF

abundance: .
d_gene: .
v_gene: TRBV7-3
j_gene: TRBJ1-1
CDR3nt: TGTGCCAGCAGCAGCGGGACGTACACTGAAGCTTTCTTT
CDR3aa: CASSSGTYTEAFF